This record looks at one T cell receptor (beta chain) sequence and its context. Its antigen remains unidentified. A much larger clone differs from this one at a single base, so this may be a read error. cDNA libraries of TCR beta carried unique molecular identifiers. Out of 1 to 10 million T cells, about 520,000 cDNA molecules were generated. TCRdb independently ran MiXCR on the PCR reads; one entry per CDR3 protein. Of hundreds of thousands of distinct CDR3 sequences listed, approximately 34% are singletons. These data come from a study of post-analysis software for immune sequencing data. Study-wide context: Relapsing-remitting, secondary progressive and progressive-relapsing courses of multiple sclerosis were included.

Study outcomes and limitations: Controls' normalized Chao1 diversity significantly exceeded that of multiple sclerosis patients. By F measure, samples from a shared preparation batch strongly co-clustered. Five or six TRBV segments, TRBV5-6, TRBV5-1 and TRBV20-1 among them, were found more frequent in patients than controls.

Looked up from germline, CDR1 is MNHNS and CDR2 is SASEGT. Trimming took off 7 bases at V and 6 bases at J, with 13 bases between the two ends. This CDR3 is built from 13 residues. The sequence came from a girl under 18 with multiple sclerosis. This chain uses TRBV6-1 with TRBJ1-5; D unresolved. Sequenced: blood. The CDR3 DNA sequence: TGTGCCAGCAAGGAGCGGGATTGTCAGCCCCAGCATTTT. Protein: CASKERDCQPQHF.